One sample yielded the 7 T cell receptor beta chains listed below, sequenced in a study of early T cells in non-severe SARS-CoV-2 infection. TCRdb ran MiXCR on the 5' RACE reads and lists one entry per CDR3 protein. Of tens of thousands of distinct CDR3 sequences listed, approximately 10% are singletons. The input for sequencing was whole blood, taken at baseline. The receptors shown here come from an adult who was a healthcare worker with PCR-confirmed SARS-CoV-2 infection or an uninfected control (not recorded which).

This clonotype was found a few times. CDR3 nucleotide sequence: TGCAGTGCTAAGGGGTACACCGGGGAGCTGTTTTTT. This gives the protein CSAKGYTGELFF. The rearrangement uses TRBV20-1 and TRBJ2-2; D possibly corresponds to TRBD1 (5 bases). V was cut by 4 bases and J by 3 bases, with 6 bases left in between. The CDR3 has 12 residues. Germline V lookup: CDR1 DFQATT, CDR2 SNEGSKA (reference sequence).

This clonotype was seen a handful of times. The chain has TRBV11-2 and TRBJ2-1; TRBD2 matches at 8 bases. The junction had 10 bases not matched to a gene; V was cut back by 3 bases and J by 9 bases. In germline, CDR1 is SGHAT, CDR2 FQNNGV. The CDR3 is 15 amino acids. Here the CDR3 reads CASSFMSGSNSEQFF. The CDR3 DNA follows: TGTGCCAGCAGCTTTATGAGCGGGAGTAATAGTGAGCAGTTCTTC.

This clonotype has just a few counts. The V call is TRBV5-1, the J call TRBJ2-3; the D gene is possibly TRBD1 (5 bases). Germline CDR1 reads SGHRS; CDR2 reads YFSETQ. The CDR3 totals 14 residues. V lost 3 bases, J lost 1 base, and 9 bases lay in between. CDR3 coding DNA: TGCGCCAGCAGCTCTTTACAGGGCACAGATACGCAGTATTTT. It specifies CASSSLQGTDTQYF.

The DNA of the CDR3 is TGTGCCAGCAGTTTTAGCTCTGGAAACACCATATATTTT. Its protein product is CASSFSSGNTIYF. The chain uses TRBV12-3 or TRBV12-4 and TRBJ1-3; D is unclear. V was shortened by 3 bases and J by 0 bases, with 3 bases between the two germline ends. There are 13 residues in the CDR3.

The CDR3 region is CASSQTGTNNQPQHF. The CDR3 bases are TGTGCCAGCAGTCAGACAGGCACAAACAATCAGCCCCAGCATTTT. The chain recombines TRBV6-5 with TRBJ1-5, with D possibly matching TRBD1 (6 bases). The germline V and J ends were trimmed by 5 bases and 3 bases, with 14 bases remaining between them. Per germline, CDR1 MNHEY and CDR2 SVGAGI. The CDR3 loop spans 15 amino acids.

This chain connects TRBV6-1 to TRBJ1-1, with TRBD1 matching over 12 bases. The V and J ends lost 0 bases and 5 bases, in that order; junction bases with no gene match: 13. The CDR3 totals 19 residues. Germline-derived CDR1 and CDR2 are MNHNS and SASEGT. This CDR3 reads CASSEAFRRDRGRKTEAFF. The CDR3 nucleotides are TGTGCCAGCAGTGAAGCTTTTCGCCGGGACAGGGGGCGGAAGACTGAAGCTTTCTTT.

The chain has TRBV6-6 and TRBJ2-5, with 8 bases matching TRBD1. The germline CDR1 and CDR2 sequences are MNHNY and SVGAGI (reference sequence). V shed 6 bases and J 5 bases; nucleotides not matched to a gene: 8. The length of the CDR3 is 14 residues. Here the CDR3 DNA reads TGTGCCAGCAGCCACAGACAGGGGCGGGAGACCCAGTACTTC. This codes for CASSHRQGRETQYF.